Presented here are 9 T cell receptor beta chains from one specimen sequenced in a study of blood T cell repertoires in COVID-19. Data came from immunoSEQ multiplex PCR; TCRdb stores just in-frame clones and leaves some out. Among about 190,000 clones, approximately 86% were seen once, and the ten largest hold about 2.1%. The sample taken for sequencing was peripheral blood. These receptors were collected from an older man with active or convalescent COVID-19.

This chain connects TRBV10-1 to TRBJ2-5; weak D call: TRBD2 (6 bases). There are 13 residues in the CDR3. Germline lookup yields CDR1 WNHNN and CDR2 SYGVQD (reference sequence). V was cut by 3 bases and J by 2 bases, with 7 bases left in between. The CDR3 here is CASSDREQETQYF. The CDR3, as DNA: TGCGCCAGCAGTGATCGGGAGCAAGAGACCCAGTACTTC.

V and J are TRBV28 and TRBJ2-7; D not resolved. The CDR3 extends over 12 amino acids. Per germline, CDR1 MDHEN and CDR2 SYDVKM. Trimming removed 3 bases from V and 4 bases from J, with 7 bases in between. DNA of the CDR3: TGTGCCAGCAGTTTTTCGGGTTACGAGCAGTACTTC. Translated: CASSFSGYEQYF. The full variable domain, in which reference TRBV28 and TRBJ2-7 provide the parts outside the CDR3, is DVKVTQSSRYLVKRTGEKVFLECVQDMDHENMFWYRQDPGLGLRLIYFSYDVKMKEKGDIPEGYSVSREKKERFSLILESASTNQTSMYLCASSFSGYEQYFGPGTRLTVT.

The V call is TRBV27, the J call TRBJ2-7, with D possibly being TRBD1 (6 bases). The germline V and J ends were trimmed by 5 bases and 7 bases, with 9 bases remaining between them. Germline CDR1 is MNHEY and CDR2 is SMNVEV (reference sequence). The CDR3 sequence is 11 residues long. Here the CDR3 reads CASSRQGEQYF. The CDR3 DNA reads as TGTGCCAGCAGTCGCCAGGGGGAGCAGTACTTC.

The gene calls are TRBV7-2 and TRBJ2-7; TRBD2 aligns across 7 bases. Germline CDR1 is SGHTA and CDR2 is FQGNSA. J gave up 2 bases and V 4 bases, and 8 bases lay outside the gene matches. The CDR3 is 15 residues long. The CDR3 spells CASSSIGTIPYEQYF. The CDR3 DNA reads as TGTGCCAGCAGCTCGATCGGGACTATACCCTACGAGCAGTACTTC.

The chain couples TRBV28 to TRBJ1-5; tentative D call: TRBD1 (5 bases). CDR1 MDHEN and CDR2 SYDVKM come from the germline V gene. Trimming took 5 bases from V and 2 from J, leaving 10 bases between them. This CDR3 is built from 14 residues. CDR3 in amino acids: CASSGGKGNQPQHF. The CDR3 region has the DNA TGTGCCAGCAGTGGGGGGAAAGGCAATCAGCCCCAGCATTTT.

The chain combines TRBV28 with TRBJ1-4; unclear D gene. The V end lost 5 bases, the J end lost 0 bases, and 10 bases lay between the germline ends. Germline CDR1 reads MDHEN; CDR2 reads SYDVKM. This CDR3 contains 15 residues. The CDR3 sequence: CASSRYRATNEKLFF. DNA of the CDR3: TGTGCCAGCAGTAGGTACAGAGCAACTAATGAAAAACTGTTTTTT. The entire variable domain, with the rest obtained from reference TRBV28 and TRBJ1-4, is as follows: DVKVTQSSRYLVKRTGEKVFLECVQDMDHENMFWYRQDPGLGLRLIYFSYDVKMKEKGDIPEGYSVSREKKERFSLILESASTNQTSMYLCASSRYRATNEKLFFGSGTQLSVL.

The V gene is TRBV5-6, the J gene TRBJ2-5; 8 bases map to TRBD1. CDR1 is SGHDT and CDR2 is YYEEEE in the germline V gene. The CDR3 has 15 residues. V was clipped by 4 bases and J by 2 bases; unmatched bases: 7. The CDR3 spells CASSLKRTGQETQYF. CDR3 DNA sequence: TGTGCCAGCAGCCTTAAAAGGACAGGGCAAGAGACCCAGTACTTC.

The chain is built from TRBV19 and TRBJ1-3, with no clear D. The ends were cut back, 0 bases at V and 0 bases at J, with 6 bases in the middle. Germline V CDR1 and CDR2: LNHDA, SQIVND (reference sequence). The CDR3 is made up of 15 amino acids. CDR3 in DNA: TGTGCCAGTAGTATAGATGACACCTCTGGAAACACCATATATTTT. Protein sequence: CASSIDDTSGNTIYF. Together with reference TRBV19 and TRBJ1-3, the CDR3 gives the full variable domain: DGGITQSPKYLFRKEGQNVTLSCEQNLNHDAMYWYRQDPGQGLRLIYYSQIVNDFQKGDIAEGYSVSREKKESFPLTVTSAQKNPTAFYLCASSIDDTSGNTIYFGEGSWLTVV.

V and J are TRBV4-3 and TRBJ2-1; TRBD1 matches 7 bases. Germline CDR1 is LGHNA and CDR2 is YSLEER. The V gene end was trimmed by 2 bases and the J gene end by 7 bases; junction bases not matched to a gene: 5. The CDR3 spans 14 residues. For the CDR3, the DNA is TGCGCCAGCAGCCAAAAGTGGGACAGTAATGAGCAGTTCTTC. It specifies CASSQKWDSNEQFF.